This T cell receptor beta chain was found in a study of blood T cell repertoires in COVID-19. Deletions cut 6 bases from V and 8 bases from J, with 20 bases between. CDR1 and CDR2 from the germline V gene are MNHEY and SMNVEV (reference sequence). CDR3 size: 15 residues. The protocol was immunoSEQ multiplex PCR, while the TCRdb copy is restricted to in-frame clones and leaves out a portion. The sample has around 260,000 clones, 83% seen once. The clonotype originates from a man aged 55 to 70 who had recovered from COVID-19. The chain uses TRBV27 and TRBJ2-1; TRBD2 is a possible D gene (7 bases). The sample consisted of peripheral blood. In nucleotides, the CDR3 is TGTGCCAGCAGCTCCTACGGGGGGCCTCGCGATGAGCAGTTCTTC. Amino acids: CASSSYGGPRDEQFF.